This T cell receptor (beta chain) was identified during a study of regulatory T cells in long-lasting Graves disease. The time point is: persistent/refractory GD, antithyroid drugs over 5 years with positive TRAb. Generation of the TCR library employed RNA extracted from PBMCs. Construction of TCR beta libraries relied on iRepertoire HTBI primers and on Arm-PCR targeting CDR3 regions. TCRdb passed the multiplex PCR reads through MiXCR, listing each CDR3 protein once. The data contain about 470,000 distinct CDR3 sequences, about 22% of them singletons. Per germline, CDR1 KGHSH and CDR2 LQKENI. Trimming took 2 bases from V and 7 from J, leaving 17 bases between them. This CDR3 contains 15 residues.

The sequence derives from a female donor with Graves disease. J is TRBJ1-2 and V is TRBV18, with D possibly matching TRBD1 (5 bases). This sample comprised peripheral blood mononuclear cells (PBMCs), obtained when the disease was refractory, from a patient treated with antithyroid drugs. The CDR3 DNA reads TGTGCCAGCTCACCATACCAGGGCCTCGGGAGTGGCTACACCTTC. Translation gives CASSPYQGLGSGYTF.